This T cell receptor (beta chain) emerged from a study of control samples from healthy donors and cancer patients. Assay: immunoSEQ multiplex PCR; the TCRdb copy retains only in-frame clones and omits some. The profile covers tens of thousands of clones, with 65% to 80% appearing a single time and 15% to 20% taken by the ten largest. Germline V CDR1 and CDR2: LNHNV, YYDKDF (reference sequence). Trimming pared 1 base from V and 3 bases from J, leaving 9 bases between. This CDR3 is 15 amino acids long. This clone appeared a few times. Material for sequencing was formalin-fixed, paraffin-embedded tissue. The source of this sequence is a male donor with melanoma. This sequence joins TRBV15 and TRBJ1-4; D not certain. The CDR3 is CATSRVPNSNEKLFF. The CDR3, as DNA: TGTGCCACCAGCAGAGTGCCAAATTCTAATGAAAAACTGTTTTTT. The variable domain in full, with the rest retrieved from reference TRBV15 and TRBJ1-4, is DAMVIQNPRYQVTQFGKPVTLSCSQTLNHNVMYWYQQKSSQAPKLLFHYYDKDFNNEADTPDNFQSRRPNTSFCFLDIRSPGLGDTAMYLCATSRVPNSNEKLFFGSGTQLSVL.